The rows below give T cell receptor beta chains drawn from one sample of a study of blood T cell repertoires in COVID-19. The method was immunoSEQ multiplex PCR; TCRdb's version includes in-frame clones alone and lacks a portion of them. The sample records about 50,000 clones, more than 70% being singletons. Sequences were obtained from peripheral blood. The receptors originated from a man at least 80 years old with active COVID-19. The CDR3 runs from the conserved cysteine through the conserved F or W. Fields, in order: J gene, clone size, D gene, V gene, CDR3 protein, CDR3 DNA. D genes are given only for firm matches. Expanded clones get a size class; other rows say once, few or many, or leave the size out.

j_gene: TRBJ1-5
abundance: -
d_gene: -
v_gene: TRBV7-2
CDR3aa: CASSLFRGNQPQHF
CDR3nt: TGTGCCAGCAGCCTATTCAGGGGAAATCAGCCCCAGCATTTT

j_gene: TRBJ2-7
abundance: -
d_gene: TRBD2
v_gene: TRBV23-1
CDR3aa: CASSHPPLAGSTYEQYF
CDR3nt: TGCGCCAGCAGTCATCCCCCCCTAGCGGGGTCCACCTACGAGCAGTACTTC

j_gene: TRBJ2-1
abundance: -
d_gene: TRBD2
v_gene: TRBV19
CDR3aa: CASSIVLAGGPGFNEQFF
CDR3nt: TGTGCCAGTAGTATAGTCCTAGCGGGAGGGCCGGGTTTCAATGAGCAGTTCTTC

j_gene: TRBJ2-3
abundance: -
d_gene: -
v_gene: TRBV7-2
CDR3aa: CASSLEKQYTQYF
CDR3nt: TGTGCCAGCAGCTTAGAGAAACAGTATACGCAGTATTTT

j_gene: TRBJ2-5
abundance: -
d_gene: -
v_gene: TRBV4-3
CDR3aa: CASSQEWGVNYQETQYF
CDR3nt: TGCGCCAGCAGCCAAGAATGGGGGGTCAATTACCAAGAGACCCAGTACTTC

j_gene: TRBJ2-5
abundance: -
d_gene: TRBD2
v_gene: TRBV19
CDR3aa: CASRSDRLAEETQYF
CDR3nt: TGTGCCAGTAGGTCCGACAGACTAGCTGAGGAGACCCAGTACTTC

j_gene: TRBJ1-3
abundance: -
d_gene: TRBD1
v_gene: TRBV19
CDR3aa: CASRAGGGGNTIYF
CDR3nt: TGTGCCAGTCGCGCAGGGGGTGGTGGAAACACCATATATTTT

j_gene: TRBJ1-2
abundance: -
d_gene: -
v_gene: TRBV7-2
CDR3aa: CASSTDKNYGYTF
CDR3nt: TGTGCCAGCAGCACCGACAAGAACTATGGCTACACCTTC

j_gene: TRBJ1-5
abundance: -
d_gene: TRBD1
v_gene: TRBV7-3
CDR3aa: CASSAGGAQPQHF
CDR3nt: TGTGCCAGCAGCGCAGGGGGCGCACAGCCCCAGCATTTT

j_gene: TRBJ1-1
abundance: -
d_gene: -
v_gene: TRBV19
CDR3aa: CASSTRRDTEAFF
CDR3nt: TGTGCCAGTAGTACCCGGCGGGACACTGAAGCTTTCTTT

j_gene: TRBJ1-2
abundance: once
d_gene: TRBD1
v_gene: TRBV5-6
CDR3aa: CASSLMGQGDYGYTF
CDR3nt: TGTGCCAGCAGCTTGATGGGACAGGGCGACTATGGCTACACCTTC

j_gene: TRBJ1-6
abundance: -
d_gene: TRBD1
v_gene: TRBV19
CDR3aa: CASNPSKGQGGYNSPLHF
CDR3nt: TGTGCCAGTAACCCATCCAAAGGACAGGGAGGCTATAATTCACCCCTCCACTTT

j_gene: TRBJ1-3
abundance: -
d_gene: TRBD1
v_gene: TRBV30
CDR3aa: CAWSFLQGGDGNTIYF
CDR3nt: TGTGCCTGGAGTTTTTTACAGGGGGGAGATGGAAACACCATATATTTT

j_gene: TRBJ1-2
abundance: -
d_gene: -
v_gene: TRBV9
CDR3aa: CASSVSPGAANYGYTF
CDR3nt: TGTGCCAGCAGCGTTTCCCCAGGGGCAGCTAACTATGGCTACACCTTC

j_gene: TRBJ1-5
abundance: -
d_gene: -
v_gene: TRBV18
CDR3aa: CASSPEIDQPQHF
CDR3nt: TGTGCCAGCTCACCAGAAATAGATCAGCCCCAGCATTTT

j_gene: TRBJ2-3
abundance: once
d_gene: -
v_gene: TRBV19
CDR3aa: CASSIDLGGRTDTQYF
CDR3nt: TGTGCCAGTAGTATAGATCTTGGGGGCCGCACAGATACGCAGTATTTT

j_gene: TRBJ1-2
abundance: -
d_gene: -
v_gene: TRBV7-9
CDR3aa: CASSLIQGPYGYTF
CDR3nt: TGTGCCAGCAGCTTAATACAGGGACCATATGGCTACACCTTC

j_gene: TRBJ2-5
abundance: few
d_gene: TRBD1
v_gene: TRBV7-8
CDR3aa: CASSLSRGHPQETQYF
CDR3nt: TGTGCCAGCAGCTTATCTAGGGGGCACCCCCAAGAGACCCAGTACTTC

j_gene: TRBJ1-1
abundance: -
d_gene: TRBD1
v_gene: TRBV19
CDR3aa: CASSTRTGASNTEAFF
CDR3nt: TGTGCCAGTAGTACACGGACAGGAGCATCGAACACTGAAGCTTTCTTT

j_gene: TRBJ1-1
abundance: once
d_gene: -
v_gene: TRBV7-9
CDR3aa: CASSSLTGRTEAFF
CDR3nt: TGTGCCAGCAGCTCATTAACAGGGCGTACTGAAGCTTTCTTT

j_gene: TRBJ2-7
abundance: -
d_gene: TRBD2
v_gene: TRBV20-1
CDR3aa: CSASAQGLAIILSSYEQYF
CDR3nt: TGCAGTGCTAGTGCCCAGGGACTAGCGATAATACTGAGCTCCTACGAGCAGTACTTC

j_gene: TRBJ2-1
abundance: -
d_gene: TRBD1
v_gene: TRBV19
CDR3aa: CASGTGGVTYNEQFF
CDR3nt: TGTGCCAGTGGGACAGGGGGCGTAACCTACAATGAGCAGTTCTTC

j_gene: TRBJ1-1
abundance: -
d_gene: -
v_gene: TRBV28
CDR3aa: CASSSQGSSLVVTFF
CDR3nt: TGTGCCAGCAGTTCCCAGGGTAGCTCCCTGGTCGTGACTTTCTTT

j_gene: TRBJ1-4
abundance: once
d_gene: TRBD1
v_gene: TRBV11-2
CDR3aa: CASSRQGAANEKLFF
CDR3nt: TGTGCCAGCAGCCGACAGGGGGCGGCTAATGAAAAACTGTTTTTT

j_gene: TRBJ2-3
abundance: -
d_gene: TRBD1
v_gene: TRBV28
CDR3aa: CASSPVDRVYGTQYF
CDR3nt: TGTGCCAGCAGCCCCGTGGACAGGGTTTATGGTACGCAGTATTTT

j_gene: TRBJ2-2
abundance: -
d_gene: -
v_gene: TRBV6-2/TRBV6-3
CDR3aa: CASSYSSVTGELFF
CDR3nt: TGTGCCAGCAGTTACTCTTCCGTCACCGGGGAGCTGTTTTTT

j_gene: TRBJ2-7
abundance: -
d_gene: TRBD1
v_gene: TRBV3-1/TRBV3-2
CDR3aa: CASRMTGDEQYF
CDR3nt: TGTGCCAGCAGGATGACAGGGGACGAGCAGTACTTC

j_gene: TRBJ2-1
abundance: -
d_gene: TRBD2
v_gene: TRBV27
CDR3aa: CASTSRNGRAYNEQFF
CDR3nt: TGTGCCAGCACCTCCCGCAACGGGAGGGCTTACAATGAGCAGTTCTTC

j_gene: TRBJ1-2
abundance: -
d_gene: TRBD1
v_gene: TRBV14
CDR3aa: CASSPIDRGYYYGYTF
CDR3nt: TGTGCCAGCAGCCCAATAGACAGGGGGTATTACTATGGCTACACCTTC

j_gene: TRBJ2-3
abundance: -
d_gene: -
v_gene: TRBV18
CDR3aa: CASSPTRGTPPRKVTDTQYF
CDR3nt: TGTGCCAGCTCACCAACACGCGGGACTCCCCCCAGGAAGGTCACAGATACGCAGTATTTT

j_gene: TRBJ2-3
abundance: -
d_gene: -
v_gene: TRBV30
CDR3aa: CAWGRESRGDTQYF
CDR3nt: TGTGCCTGGGGCCGGGAGAGTAGGGGAGATACGCAGTATTTT

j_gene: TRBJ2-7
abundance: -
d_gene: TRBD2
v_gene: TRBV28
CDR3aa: CASSLDKWAGVPYEQYF
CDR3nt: TGTGCCAGCAGTTTAGATAAGTGGGCGGGAGTTCCCTACGAGCAGTACTTC

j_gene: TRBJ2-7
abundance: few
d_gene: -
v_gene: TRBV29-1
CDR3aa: CSVASSGAPYF
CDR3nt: TGCAGCGTTGCCTCCTCAGGGGCCCCGTACTTC

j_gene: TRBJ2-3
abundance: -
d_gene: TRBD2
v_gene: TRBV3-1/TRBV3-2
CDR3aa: CASSHRGPSGGLGTQYF
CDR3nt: TGTGCCAGCAGCCACAGAGGCCCTAGCGGGGGCCTGGGGACGCAGTATTTT

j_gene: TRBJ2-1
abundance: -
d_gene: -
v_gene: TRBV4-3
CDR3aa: CASSQDSGWEDEQFF
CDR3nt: TGCGCCAGCAGCCAAGATAGCGGATGGGAGGATGAGCAGTTCTTC

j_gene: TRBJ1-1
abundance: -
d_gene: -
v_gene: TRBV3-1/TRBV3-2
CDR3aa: CASSPDSVNTEAFF
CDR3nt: TGTGCCAGCAGTCCGGACAGTGTGAACACTGAAGCTTTCTTT

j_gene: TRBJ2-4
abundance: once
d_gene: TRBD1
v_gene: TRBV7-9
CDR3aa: CASSAGTGMIPPNIQYF
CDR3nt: TGTGCCAGCAGCGCCGGGACAGGGATGATCCCCCCAAACATTCAGTACTTC

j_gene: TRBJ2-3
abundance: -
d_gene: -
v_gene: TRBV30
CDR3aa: CAWSANTDTQYF
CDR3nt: TGTGCCTGGAGTGCCAACACAGATACGCAGTATTTT

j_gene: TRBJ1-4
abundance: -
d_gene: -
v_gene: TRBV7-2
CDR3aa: CASSLRVTDGEKLFF
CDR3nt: TGTGCCAGCAGCCTCAGGGTCACCGATGGTGAAAAACTGTTTTTT

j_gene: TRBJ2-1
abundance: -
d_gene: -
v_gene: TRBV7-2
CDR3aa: CASSHVGSSYNEQFF
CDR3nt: TGTGCCAGCAGCCATGTGGGGAGCTCCTACAATGAGCAGTTCTTC

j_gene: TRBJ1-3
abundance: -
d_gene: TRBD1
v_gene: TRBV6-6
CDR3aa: CASSTDRAGNTIYF
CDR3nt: TGTGCCAGCAGTACGGACAGGGCTGGAAACACCATATATTTT

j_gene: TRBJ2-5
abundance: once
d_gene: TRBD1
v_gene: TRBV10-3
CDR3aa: CAISVGTGGAETQYF
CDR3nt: TGTGCCATCAGTGTAGGGACAGGGGGCGCCGAGACCCAGTACTTC

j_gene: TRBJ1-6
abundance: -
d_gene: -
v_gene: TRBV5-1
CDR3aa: CASSPDTHSPLHF
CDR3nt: TGCGCCAGCAGCCCGGACACTCATTCACCCCTCCACTTT

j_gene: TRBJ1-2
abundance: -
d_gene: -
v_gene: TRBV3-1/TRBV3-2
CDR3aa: CASSRGQTNGGYTF
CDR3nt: TGTGCCAGCAGCCGCGGACAGACCAATGGTGGCTACACCTTC

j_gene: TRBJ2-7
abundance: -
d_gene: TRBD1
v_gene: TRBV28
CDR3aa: CATEFGTGGEYEQYF
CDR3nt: TGTGCCACTGAATTCGGGACAGGGGGCGAGTACGAGCAGTACTTC

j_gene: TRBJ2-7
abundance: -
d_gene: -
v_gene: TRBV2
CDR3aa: CASSNRAGPYEQYF
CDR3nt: TGTGCCAGCAGTAACAGGGCCGGACCCTACGAGCAGTACTTC

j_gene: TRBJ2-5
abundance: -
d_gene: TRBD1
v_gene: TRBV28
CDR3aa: CASSFGRQGEETQYF
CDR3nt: TGTGCCAGCAGTTTCGGTCGACAGGGGGAAGAGACCCAGTACTTC

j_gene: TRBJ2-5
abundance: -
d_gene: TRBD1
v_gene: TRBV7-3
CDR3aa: CASSSGQGLAQYF
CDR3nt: TGTGCCAGCAGCTCCGGACAGGGCCTGGCCCAGTACTTC

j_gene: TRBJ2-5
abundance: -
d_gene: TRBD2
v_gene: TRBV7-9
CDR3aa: CASSWGLAGGETQYF
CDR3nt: TGTGCCAGCAGCTGGGGCCTAGCGGGAGGAGAGACCCAGTACTTC

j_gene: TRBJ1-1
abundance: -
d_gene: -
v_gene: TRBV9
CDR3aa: CASRQGAGFTEAFF
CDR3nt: TGTGCCAGCAGACAAGGGGCGGGGTTCACTGAAGCTTTCTTT

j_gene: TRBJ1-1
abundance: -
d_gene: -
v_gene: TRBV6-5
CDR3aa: CASRVRGDTEAFF
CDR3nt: TGTGCCAGCAGGGTTCGGGGGGACACTGAAGCTTTCTTT

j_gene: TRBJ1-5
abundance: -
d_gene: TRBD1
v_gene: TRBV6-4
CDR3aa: CASSEDREQPQHF
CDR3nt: TGTGCCAGCAGTGAGGACAGGGAGCAGCCCCAGCATTTT

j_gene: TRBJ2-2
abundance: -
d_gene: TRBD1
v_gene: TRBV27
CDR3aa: CASSLSWDRGGTGELFF
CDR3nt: TGTGCCAGCAGTTTATCGTGGGACAGGGGGGGCACCGGGGAGCTGTTTTTT

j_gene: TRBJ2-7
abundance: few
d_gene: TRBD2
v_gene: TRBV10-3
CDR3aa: CAISRALAGSDEQYF
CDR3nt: TGTGCCATCAGTCGAGCACTAGCGGGAAGCGACGAGCAGTACTTC

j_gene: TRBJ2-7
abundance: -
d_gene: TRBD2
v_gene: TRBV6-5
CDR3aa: CASSPEGLAGREQYF
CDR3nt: TGTGCCAGCAGTCCCGAGGGACTAGCGGGACGGGAGCAGTACTTC

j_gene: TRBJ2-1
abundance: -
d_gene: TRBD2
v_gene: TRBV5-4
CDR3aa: CASSPELLAGGYNEQFF
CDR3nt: TGTGCCAGCAGCCCCGAACTTCTAGCGGGAGGATACAATGAGCAGTTCTTC

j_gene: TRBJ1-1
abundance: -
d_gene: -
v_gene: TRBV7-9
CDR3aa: CASSLSRETEAFF
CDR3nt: TGTGCCAGCAGCTTATCCAGGGAAACTGAAGCTTTCTTT

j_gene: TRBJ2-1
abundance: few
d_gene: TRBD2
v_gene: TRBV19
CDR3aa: CASRRSGRASDEQFF
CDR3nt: TGTGCCAGTCGTCGGAGCGGGAGGGCCAGCGATGAGCAGTTCTTC

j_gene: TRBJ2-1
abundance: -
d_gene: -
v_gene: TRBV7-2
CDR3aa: CASSLRPRYNEQFF
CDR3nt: TGTGCCAGCAGCTTACGCCCGCGCTACAATGAGCAGTTCTTC